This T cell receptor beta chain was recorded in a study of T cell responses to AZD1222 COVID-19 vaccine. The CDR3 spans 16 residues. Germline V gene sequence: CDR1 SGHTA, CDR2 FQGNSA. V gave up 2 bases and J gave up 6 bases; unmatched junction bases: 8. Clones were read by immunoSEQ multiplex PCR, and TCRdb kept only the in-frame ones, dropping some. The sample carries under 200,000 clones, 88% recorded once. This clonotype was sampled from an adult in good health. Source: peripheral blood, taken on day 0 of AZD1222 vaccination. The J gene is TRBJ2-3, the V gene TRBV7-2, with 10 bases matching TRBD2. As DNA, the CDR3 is TGTGCCAGCAGCTTAATGAGCGGGAGGGCCAGGGATACGCAGTATTTT. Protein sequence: CASSLMSGRARDTQYF.